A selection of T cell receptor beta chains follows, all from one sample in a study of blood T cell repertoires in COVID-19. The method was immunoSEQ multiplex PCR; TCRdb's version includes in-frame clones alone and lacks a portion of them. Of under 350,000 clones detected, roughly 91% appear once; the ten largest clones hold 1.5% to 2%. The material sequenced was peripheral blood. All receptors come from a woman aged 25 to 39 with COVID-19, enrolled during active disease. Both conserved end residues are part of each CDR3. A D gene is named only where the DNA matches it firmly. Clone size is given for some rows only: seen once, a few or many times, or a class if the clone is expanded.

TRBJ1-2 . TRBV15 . CATSGRLSYGYTF TGTGCCACCAGCGGCCGCCTCTCCTATGGCTACACCTTC
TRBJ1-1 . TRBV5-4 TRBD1 CASSPRQGRAEAFF TGTGCCAGCAGCCCAAGACAGGGGCGCGCTGAAGCTTTCTTT
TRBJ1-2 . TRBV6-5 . CASSYSPSTGGYTF TGTGCCAGCAGTTACTCCCCGTCTACCGGGGGGTACACCTTC
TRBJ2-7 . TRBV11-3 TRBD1 CASRPQGAQPLGEQYF TGTGCCAGCAGACCCCAGGGGGCTCAACCCCTTGGCGAGCAGTACTTC
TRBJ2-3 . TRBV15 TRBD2 CATSRDRTSGGKYF TGTGCCACCAGCAGAGATCGGACTAGCGGGGGAAAGTATTTT
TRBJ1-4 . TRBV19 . CASRSHSGGPTNEKLFF TGTGCCAGTAGAAGCCACTCCGGGGGACCAACTAATGAAAAACTGTTTTTT
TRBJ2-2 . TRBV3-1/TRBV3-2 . CASSQVGDKDTGELFF TGTGCCAGCAGCCAAGTAGGGGACAAAGACACCGGGGAGCTGTTTTTT
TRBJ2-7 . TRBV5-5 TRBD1 CASSQGPTGDEQYF TGTGCCAGCAGCCAGGGCCCTACAGGGGACGAGCAGTACTTC
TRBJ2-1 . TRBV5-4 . CASSLGTTRGNEQFF TGTGCCAGCAGCTTGGGGACGACGCGAGGGAATGAGCAGTTCTTC
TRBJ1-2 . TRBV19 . CASSIQDDGYGYTF TGTGCCAGTAGTATCCAAGATGACGGGTATGGCTACACCTTC
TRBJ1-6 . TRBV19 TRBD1 CATSPPGQTNSPLHF TGTGCCACCTCACCCCCGGGACAGACTAATTCACCCCTCCACTTT
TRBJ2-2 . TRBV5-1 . CASSNTGSGDTGELFF TGCGCCAGCAGTAACACAGGTTCTGGGGACACCGGGGAGCTGTTTTTT
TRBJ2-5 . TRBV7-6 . CASSPLGQLQETQYF TGTGCCAGCAGCCCTCTGGGACAACTACAAGAGACCCAGTACTTC
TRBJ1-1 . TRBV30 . CAWSGEFTAEAFF TGTGCCTGGAGCGGTGAATTTACGGCTGAAGCTTTCTTT
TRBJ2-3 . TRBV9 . CASSALLSTDTQYF TGTGCCAGCAGCGCCCTCTTGAGCACAGATACGCAGTATTTT
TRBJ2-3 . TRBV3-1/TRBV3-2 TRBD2 CASSPGLDTSTDTQYF TGTGCCAGCAGCCCAGGACTAGACACTAGCACAGATACGCAGTATTTT
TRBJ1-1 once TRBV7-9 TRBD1 CASSLGRGQFTEAFF TGTGCCAGCAGCTTGGGCAGGGGGCAATTCACTGAAGCTTTCTTT
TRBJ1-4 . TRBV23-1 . CASSPRGKATNEKLFF TGCGCCAGCAGTCCTCGGGGGAAGGCAACTAATGAAAAACTGTTTTTT
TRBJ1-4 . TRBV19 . CASSRQGVGGQLFF TGTGCCAGTAGTAGGCAAGGGGTCGGTGGACAACTGTTTTTT
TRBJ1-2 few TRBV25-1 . CASSEYGGNYGYTF TGTGCCAGCAGTGAATATGGAGGCAACTATGGCTACACCTTC